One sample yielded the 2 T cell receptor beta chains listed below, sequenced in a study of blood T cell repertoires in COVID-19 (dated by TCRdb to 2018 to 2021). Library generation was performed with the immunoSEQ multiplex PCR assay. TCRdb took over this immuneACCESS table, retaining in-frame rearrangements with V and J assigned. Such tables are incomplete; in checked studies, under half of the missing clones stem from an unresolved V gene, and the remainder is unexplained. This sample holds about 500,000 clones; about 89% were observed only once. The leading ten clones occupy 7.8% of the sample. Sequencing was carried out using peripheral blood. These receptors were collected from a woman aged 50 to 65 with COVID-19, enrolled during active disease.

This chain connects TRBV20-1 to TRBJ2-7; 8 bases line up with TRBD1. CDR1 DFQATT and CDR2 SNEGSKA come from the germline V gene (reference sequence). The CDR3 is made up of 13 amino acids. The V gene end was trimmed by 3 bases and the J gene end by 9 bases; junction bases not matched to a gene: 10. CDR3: CSASTGQGRVQYF. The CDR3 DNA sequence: TGCAGTGCTAGTACCGGACAGGGTAGGGTGCAGTACTTC.

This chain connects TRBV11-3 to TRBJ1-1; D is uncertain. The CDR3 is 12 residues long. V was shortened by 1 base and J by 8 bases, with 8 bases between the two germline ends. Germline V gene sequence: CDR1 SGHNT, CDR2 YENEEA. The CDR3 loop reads CASSLAHGEAFF. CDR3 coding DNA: TGTGCCAGCAGCTTAGCGCACGGGGAAGCTTTCTTT.